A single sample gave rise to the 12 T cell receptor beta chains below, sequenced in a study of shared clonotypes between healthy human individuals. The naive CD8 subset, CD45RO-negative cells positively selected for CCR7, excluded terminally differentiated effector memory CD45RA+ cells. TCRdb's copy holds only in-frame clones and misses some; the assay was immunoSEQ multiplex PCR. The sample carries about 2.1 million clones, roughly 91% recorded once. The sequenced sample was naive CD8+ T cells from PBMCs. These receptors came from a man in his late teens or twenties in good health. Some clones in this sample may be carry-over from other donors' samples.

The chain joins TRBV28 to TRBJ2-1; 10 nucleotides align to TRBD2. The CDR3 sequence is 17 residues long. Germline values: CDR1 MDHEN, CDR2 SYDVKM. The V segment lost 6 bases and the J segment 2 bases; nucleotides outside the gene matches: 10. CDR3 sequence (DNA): TGTGCCAGCAGCCCCGGACTAGCGGTCCGTACCTACAATGAGCAGTTCTTC. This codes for CASSPGLAVRTYNEQFF.

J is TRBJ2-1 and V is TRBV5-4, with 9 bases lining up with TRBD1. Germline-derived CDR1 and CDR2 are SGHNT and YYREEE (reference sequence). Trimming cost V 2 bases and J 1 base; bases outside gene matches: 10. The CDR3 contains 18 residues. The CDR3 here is CASSFTGGEVWSYNEQFF. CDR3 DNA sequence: TGTGCCAGCAGCTTTACAGGGGGCGAAGTCTGGTCCTACAATGAGCAGTTCTTC.

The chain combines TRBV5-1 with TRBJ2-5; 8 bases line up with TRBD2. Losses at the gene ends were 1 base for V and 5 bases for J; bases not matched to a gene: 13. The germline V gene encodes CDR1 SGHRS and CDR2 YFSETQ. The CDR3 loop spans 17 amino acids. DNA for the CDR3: TGCGCCAGCAGCTTGAAAGCGGGAGTTGGGTTGGGGGAGACCCAGTACTTC. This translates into CASSLKAGVGLGETQYF.

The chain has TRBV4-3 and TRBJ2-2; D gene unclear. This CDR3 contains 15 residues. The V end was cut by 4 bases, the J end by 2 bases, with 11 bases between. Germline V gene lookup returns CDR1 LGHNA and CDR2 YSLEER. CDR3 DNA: TGCGCCAGCAGCCCCGGGCCACCCAACACCGGGGAGCTGTTTTTT. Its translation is CASSPGPPNTGELFF.

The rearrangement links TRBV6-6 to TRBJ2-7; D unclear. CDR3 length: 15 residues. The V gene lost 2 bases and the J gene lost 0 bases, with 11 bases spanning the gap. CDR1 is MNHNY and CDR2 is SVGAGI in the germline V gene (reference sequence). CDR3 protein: CASSYTDRSSYEQYF. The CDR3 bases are TGTGCCAGCAGTTACACGGACCGGAGCTCCTACGAGCAGTACTTC.

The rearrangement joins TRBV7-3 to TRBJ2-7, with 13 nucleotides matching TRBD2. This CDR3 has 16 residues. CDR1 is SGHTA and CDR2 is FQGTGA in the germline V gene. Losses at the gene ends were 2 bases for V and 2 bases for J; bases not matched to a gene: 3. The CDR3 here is CASSLGGTSGTYEQYF. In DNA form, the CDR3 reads TGTGCCAGCAGCTTAGGGGGGACTAGCGGGACCTACGAGCAGTACTTC.

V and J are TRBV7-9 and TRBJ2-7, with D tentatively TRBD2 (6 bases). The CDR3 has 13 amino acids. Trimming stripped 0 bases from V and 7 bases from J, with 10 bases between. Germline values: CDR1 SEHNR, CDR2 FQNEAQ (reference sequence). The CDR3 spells CASSLAVAVEQYF. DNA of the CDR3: TGTGCCAGCAGCTTAGCAGTAGCGGTGGAGCAGTACTTC.

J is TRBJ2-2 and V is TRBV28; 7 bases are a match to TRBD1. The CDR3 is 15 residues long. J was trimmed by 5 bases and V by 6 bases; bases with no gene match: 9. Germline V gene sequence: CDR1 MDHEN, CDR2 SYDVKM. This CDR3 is CASRSGTAMTGELFF. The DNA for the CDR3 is TGTGCCAGCAGATCCGGGACAGCAATGACCGGGGAGCTGTTTTTT.

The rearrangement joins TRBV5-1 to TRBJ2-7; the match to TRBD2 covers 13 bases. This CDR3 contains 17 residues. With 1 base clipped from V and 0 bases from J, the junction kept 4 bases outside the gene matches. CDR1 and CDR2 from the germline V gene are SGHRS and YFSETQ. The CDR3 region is CASSLKGLAGNSYEQYF. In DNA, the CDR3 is TGCGCCAGCAGCTTGAAGGGACTAGCGGGAAACTCCTACGAGCAGTACTTC.

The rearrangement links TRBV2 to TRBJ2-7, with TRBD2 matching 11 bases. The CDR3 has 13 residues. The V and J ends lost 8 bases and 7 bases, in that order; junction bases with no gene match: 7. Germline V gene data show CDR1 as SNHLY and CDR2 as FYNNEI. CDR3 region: CASEVGLAEEQYF. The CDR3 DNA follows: TGTGCCAGCGAAGTGGGACTAGCGGAGGAGCAGTACTTC.

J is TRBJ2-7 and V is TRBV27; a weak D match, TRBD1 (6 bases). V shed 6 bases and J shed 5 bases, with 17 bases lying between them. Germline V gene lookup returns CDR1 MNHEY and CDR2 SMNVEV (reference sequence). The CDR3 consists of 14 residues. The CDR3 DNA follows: TGTGCCAGCAGAAACGACAGGTCGGGCCACGAGCAGTACTTC. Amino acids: CASRNDRSGHEQYF.

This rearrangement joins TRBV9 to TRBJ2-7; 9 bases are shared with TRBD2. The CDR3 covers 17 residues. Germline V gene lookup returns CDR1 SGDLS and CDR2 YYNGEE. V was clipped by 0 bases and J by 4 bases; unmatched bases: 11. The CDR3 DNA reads TGTGCCAGCAGCGTAGGATCGACGGCGGGAGGGCTATACGAGCAGTACTTC. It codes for CASSVGSTAGGLYEQYF.